This T cell receptor beta chain comes out of a study of regulatory T cells in long-lasting Graves disease. CDR1 is SEHNR, CDR2 FQNEAQ, per germline (reference sequence). The CDR3 is made up of 12 amino acids. This clonotype was seen only once. Its antigen remains unidentified. A much larger clonotype is one base distant, so this may be a read error. The time point is: newly diagnosed GD, antithyroid drugs for less than 3 months. PBMC-derived RNA was used for the TCR library. Combining iRepertoire HTBI primers with Arm-PCR of CDR3 regions, the authors built TCR beta libraries. A single record per CDR3 protein comes from TCRdb applying MiXCR to the multiplex PCR reads. Of some 560,000 distinct CDR3 sequences detected, about 16% appear once; the ten largest clones hold just under 25%. Overall study results and limits: More public clonotypes were shared by persistent patients (around 2,800) than by new patients (roughly 970). Patients with persistent disease showed a bias toward TRBV28, TRBJ1-2 and TRBJ2-5.

This sample was also put to use in a study of T cells in Graves' hyperthyroidism and ophthalmopathy. That source notes: The HTBI primer set served for first-round RT-PCR of the TCR CDR3. The majority of expanded thyroid clonotypes above 0.001 also appeared in blood.

The sequence was obtained from a woman aged 35-60 years with Graves disease. The sample was peripheral blood mononuclear cells (PBMCs), taken at new diagnosis, from a patient treated with antithyroid drugs. The chain couples TRBV7-9 to TRBJ1-4; D is perhaps TRBD1 (6 bases). The CDR3 bases are TGTGCCAGCGAAGGACAGTCTGAAGAACTGTTTTTT. It translates to CASEGQSEELFF.